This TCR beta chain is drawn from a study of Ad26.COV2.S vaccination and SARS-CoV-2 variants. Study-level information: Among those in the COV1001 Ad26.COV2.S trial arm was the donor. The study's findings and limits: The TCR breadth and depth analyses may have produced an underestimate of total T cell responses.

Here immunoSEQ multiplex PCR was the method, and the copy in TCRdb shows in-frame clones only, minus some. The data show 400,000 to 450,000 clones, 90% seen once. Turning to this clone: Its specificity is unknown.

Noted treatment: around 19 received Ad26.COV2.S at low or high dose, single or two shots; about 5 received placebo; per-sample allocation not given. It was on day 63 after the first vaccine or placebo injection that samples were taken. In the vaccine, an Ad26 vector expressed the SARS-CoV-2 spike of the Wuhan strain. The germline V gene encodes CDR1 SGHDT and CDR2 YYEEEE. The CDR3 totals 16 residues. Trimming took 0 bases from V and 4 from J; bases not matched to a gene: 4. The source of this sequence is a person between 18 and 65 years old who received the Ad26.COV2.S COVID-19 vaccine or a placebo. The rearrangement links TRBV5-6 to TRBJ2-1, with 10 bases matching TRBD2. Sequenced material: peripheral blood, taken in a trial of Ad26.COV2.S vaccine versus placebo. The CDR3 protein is CASSLEISGRYNEQFF. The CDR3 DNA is TGTGCCAGCAGCTTGGAAATTAGCGGGAGGTACAATGAGCAGTTCTTC.